A single sample gave rise to the 9 T cell receptor beta chains below, sequenced in a study of low-dose radiotherapy and immunotherapy resistance in tumors. TRAV and TRBV primers primed cDNA for both TCRalpha and TCRbeta. For amplifying TCRs, the PCR ran for around 20 cycles with Phusion, which was used together with a constant-region primer and the adapter on the V primers. MiXCR, run by TCRdb on the reads, gives a single entry per CDR3 protein. The table has 11,000 or so distinct CDR3 sequences, 45% to 55% seen once. Every receptor here comes from a human donor with advanced metastatic prostate, ovarian, gallbladder or colorectal cancer (not recorded which). This table probably holds off-target reads from a library built for another chain.

The V and J genes are TRBV12-5 and TRBJ2-1; D unclear. Trimming took 6 bases from V and 3 from J, leaving 12 bases between them. Germline V gene lookup returns CDR1 LGHNT and CDR2 FRNRAP. CDR3 length equals 14 residues. In DNA, the CDR3 is TGTGCTAGTGGCGCGACCAACCACTACAATGAGCAGTTCTTC. This gives the protein CASGATNHYNEQFF.

The chain joins TRBV12-3 or TRBV12-4 to TRBJ2-7, with 9 positions matching TRBD1. The CDR3 sequence is 15 residues long. The ends lost 5 bases at V and 2 bases at J; junction bases unmatched: 7. The CDR3 DNA sequence: TGTGCCAGCAGTCCAGACAGGGGGGGGCCCTACGAGCAGTACTTC. It is translated as CASSPDRGGPYEQYF.

V gene TRBV12-3 or TRBV12-4 combines with J gene TRBJ2-7, with a weak D call TRBD1 (6 bases). Deletions cut 5 bases from V and 3 bases from J, with 14 bases between. The CDR3 consists of 14 residues. CDR3 nucleotides: TGTGCCAGCAGTCTCGGGACACCCGACTACGAGCAGTACTTC. Protein product: CASSLGTPDYEQYF.

The chain combines TRBV29-1 with TRBJ2-7; TRBD1 matches 11 bases. The germline CDR1 and CDR2 sequences are SQVTM and ANQGSEA. Unmatched junction bases numbered 2, after V lost 2 bases and J lost 2 bases. CDR3 length: 14 residues. CDR3 nucleotide sequence: TGCAGCGTTGAAAGGACAGGGGGCCCCTACGAGCAGTACTTC. It yields the protein CSVERTGGPYEQYF.

This clonotype was picked up one time. The conserved final phenylalanine or tryptophan is absent from the CDR3, which likely points to a read error. DNA for the CDR3: TGTGCCAGCAGCCCAGTGTTGGGAGGGTACAATGAGCAGTTCGTC. Encoded protein: CASSPVLGGYNEQFV. The chain couples TRBV4-2 to TRBJ2-1, with 7 bases identical to TRBD2. Germline values: CDR1 LGHNA, CDR2 YNFKEQ. This CDR3 is built from 15 residues. The V segment lost 4 bases and the J segment 4 bases; nucleotides outside the gene matches: 7.

CDR3 region: CASSRGTTEAFF. The DNA for the CDR3 is TGCGCCAGCAGCAGGGGGACCACTGAAGCTTTCTTT. The gene calls are TRBV5-1 and TRBJ1-1, with D perhaps TRBD1 (6 bases). CDR1 and CDR2 from the germline V gene are SGHRS and YFSETQ. The CDR3 runs 12 residues. V shed 4 bases and J shed 4 bases, with 8 bases lying between them.

The rearrangement links TRBV3-1 to TRBJ2-3; 8 bases are a match to TRBD2. The CDR3 covers 16 residues. Looked up from germline, CDR1 is LGHDT and CDR2 is YNNKEL (reference sequence). The junction had 7 bases not matched to a gene; V was cut back by 1 base and J by 4 bases. The CDR3 here is CASSQVRTSFPDTQYF. The CDR3 DNA sequence: TGTGCCAGCAGCCAAGTTCGGACTAGCTTTCCAGATACGCAGTATTTT.

This chain connects TRBV5-1 to TRBJ2-1; D possibly corresponds to TRBD2 (6 bases). The V gene lost 3 bases and the J gene lost 1 base, with 8 bases spanning the gap. The CDR3 contains 14 residues. The germline V gene has CDR1 SGHRS and CDR2 YFSETQ. CDR3 nucleotide sequence: TGCGCCAGCAGCTGGGCGGGGTCCTACAATGAGCAGTTCTTC. Residues: CASSWAGSYNEQFF.

The gene calls are TRBV28 and TRBJ2-6; TRBD2 agrees at 8 bases. Trimming at V came to 7 bases and at J to 0 bases, leaving 5 bases not matched to a gene. The CDR3 length is 16 residues. Germline values: CDR1 MDHEN, CDR2 SYDVKM. Here the CDR3 reads CASKAGVGSGANVLTF. CDR3 nucleotide sequence: TGTGCCAGCAAAGCGGGAGTCGGCTCTGGGGCCAACGTCCTGACTTTC.